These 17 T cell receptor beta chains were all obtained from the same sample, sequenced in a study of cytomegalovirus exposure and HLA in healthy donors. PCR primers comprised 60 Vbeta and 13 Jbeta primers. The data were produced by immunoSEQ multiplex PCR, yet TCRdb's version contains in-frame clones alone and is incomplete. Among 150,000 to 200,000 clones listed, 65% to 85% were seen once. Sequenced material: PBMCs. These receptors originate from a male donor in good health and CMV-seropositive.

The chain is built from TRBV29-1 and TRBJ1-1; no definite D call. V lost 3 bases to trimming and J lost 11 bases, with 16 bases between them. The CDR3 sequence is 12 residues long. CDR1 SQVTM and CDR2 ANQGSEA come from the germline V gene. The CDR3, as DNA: TGCAGCGTTGAGACCACGGGCGGCGGGGCTTTCTTT. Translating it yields CSVETTGGGAFF.

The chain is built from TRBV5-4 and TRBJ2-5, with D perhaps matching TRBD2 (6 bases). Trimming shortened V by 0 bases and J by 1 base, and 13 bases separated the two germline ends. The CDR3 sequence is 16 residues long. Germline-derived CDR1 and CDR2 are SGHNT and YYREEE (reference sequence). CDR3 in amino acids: CASSLGPTGSQETQYF. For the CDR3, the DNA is TGTGCCAGCAGCTTGGGCCCTACCGGGAGCCAAGAGACCCAGTACTTC.

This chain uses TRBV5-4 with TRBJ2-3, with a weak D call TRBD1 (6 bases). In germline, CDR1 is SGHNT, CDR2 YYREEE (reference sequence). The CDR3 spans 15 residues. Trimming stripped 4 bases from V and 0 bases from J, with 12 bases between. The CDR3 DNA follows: TGTGCCAGCAGCCCTCGAGGACAGAGCACAGATACGCAGTATTTT. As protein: CASSPRGQSTDTQYF.

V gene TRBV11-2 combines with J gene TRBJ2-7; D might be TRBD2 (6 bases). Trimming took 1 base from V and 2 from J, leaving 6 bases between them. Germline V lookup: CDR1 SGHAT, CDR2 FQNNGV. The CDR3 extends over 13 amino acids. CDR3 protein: CASSLAGAYEQYF. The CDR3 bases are TGTGCCAGCAGCTTAGCGGGAGCCTACGAGCAGTACTTC.

Written as DNA, the CDR3 is TGTGCCAGCAGCGCTTGGACAGGGGCGATAGATTCACCCCTCCACTTT. As protein: CASSAWTGAIDSPLHF. J is TRBJ1-6 and V is TRBV9, with 9 bases aligning to TRBD1. Germline loops: CDR1 SGDLS, CDR2 YYNGEE. The CDR3 totals 16 residues. V lost 3 bases, J lost 8 bases, and 9 bases stayed unmatched.

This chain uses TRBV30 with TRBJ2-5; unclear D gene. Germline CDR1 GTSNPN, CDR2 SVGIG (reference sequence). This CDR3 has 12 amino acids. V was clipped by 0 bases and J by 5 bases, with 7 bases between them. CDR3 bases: TGTGCCTGGAGTGTAACGGAGGAGACCCAGTACTTC. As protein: CAWSVTEETQYF.

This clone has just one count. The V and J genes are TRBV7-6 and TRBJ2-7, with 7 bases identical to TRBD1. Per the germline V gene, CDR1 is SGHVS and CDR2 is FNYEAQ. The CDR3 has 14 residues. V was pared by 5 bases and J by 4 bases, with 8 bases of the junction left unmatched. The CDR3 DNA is TGTGCCAGCAGCCCTCGACAGGGCCCATACGAGCAGTACTTC. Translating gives CASSPRQGPYEQYF.

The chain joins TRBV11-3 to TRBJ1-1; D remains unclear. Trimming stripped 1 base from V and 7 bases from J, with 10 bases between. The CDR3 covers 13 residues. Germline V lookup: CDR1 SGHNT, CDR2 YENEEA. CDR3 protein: CASSLGGSSEAFF. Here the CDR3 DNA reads TGTGCCAGCAGCTTAGGAGGGTCCAGTGAAGCTTTCTTT. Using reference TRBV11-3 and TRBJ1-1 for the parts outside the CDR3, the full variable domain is EAGVVQSPRYKIIEKKQPVAFWCNPISGHNTLYWYLQNLGQGPELLIRYENEEAVDDSQLPKDRFSAERLKGVDSTLKIQPAELGDSAVYLCASSLGGSSEAFFGQGTRLTVV.

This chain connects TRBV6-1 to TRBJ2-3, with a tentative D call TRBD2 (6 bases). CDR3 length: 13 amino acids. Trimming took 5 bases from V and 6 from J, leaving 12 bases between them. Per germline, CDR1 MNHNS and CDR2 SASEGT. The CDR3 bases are TGTGCCAGCAGTCGGGACTCCCCCGATACGCAGTATTTT. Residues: CASSRDSPDTQYF.

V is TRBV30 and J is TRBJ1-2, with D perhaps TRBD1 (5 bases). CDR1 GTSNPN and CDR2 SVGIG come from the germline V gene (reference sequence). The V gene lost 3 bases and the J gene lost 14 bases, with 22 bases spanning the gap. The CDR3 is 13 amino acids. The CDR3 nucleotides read TGTGCCTGGAGAGGGGATATGGTAGCCGGCAGGACCTTC. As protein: CAWRGDMVAGRTF.

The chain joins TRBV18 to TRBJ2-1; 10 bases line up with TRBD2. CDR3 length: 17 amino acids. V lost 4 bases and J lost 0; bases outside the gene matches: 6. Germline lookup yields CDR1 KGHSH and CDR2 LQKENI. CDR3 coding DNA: TGTGCCAGCTCACGAGGACTAGCGGACCTCTCCTACAATGAGCAGTTCTTC. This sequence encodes CASSRGLADLSYNEQFF.

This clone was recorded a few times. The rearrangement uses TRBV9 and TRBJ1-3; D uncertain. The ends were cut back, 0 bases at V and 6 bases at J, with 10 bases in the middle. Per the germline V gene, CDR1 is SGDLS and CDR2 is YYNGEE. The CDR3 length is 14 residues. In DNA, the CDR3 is TGTGCCAGCAGCGTAGTTCCAGAGGAAAACACCATATATTTT. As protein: CASSVVPEENTIYF.

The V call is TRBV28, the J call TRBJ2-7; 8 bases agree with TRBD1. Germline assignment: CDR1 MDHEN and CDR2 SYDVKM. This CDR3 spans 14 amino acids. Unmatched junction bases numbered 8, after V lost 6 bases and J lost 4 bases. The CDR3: CASRDQGAGYEQYF. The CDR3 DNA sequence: TGTGCCAGCAGAGATCAGGGGGCCGGGTACGAGCAGTACTTC.

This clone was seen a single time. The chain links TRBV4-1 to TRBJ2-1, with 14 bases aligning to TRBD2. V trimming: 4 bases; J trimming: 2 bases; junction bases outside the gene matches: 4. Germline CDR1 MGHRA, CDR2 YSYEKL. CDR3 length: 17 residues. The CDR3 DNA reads TGCGCCAGCAGCCGATCGGGACTAGCGGGGGCCTACAATGAGCAGTTCTTC. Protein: CASSRSGLAGAYNEQFF.

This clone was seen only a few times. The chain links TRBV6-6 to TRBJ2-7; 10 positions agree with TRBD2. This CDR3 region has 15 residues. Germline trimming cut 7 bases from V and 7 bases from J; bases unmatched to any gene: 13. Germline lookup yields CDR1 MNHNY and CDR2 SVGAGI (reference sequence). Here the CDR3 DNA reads TGTGCCAGCATTCCTGGACTAGCGGACCCCAGGGAGCAGTACTTC. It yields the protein CASIPGLADPREQYF.

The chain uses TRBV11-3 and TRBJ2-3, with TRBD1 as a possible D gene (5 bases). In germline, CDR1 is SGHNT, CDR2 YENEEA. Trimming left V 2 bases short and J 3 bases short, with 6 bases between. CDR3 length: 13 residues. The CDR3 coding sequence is TGTGCCAGCAGCTTAAGGGGTACAGATACGCAGTATTTT. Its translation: CASSLRGTDTQYF.

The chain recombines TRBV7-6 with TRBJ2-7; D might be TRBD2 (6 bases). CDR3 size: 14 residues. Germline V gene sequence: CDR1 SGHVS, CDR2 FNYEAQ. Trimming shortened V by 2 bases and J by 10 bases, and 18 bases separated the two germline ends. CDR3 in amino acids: CASSLKIGTSHQYF. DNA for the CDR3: TGTGCCAGCAGCTTAAAAATTGGGACTTCGCATCAGTACTTC. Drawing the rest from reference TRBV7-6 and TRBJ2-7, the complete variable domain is GAGVSQSPRYKVTKRGQDVALRCDPISGHVSLYWYRQALGQGPEFLTYFNYEAQQDKSGLPNDRFSAERPEGSISTLTIQRTEQRDSAMYRCASSLKIGTSHQYFGPGTRLTVT.